This T cell receptor (beta chain) was observed in a study of blood T cell repertoires in COVID-19. Study in general: COVID-19 samples from acute and convalescent phases originated in the United States, Italy and Spain. T cells, B-cell-depleted T cells, or PBMCs supplied cDNA or gDNA.

Seattle's enrolled individuals joined amid active infection and were then monitored longitudinally. Clones were sequenced by immunoSEQ multiplex PCR, and TCRdb holds only the in-frame ones, with some missing. The repertoire holds some 200,000 clones, less than 85% seen once, with about 7.8% in the top ten. In germline, CDR1 is SNHLY, CDR2 FYNNEI. Trimming left V 6 bases short and J 8 bases short, with 19 bases between. The CDR3 covers 14 residues. The receptor's source is a woman of 80 years or more with COVID-19, enrolled during active disease. This chain connects TRBV2 to TRBJ1-2; D may be TRBD1 (6 bases). Sequencing was done on a sample of peripheral blood. CDR3 loop: CASRERGRLGGYTF. The CDR3 DNA reads as TGTGCCAGCAGAGAGCGGGGGCGCCTTGGAGGCTACACCTTC.